The following is a T cell receptor (beta chain) sequence with its context. These data are taken from a study of blood T cell repertoires in COVID-19. The V gene lost 2 bases and the J gene lost 2 bases, with 9 bases spanning the gap. Germline V gene data show CDR1 as ENHRY and CDR2 as SYGVKD. This CDR3 region has 14 residues. Authors' methods: The authors estimated nucleated cell counts from reference gene primer amplification. The method was immunoSEQ multiplex PCR; TCRdb's version includes in-frame clones alone and lacks a portion of them. V, J and clone size are those of that table, while D and trimming were read from the DNA. The sample shows 500,000 or so clones, 75% to 90% of them seen only once.

The sample comprised PBMCs or T cells enriched from blood (not recorded which). The receptor was derived from a woman between 18 and 29 years old who had recovered from COVID-19. The chain combines TRBV10-3 with TRBJ1-2, with D maybe TRBD1 (5 bases). The CDR3, as DNA: TGTGCCATCAGTGAGGGAGGGGACAACTATGGCTACACCTTC. Amino acid sequence: CAISEGGDNYGYTF.